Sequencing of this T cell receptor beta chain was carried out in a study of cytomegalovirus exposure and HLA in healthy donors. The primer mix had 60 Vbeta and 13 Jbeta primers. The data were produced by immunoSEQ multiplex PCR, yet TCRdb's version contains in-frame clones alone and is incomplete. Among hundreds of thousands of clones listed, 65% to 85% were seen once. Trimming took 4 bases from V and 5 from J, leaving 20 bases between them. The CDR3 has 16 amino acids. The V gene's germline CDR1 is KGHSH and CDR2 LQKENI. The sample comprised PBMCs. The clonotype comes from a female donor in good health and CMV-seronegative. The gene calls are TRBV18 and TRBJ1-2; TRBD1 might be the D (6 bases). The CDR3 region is CASSLGQISQSYGYTF. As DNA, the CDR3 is TGTGCCAGCTCACTTGGACAGATTAGCCAGTCTTATGGCTACACCTTC.